The present T cell receptor beta chain was sequenced within a study of T-cell reconstitution after alpha-beta-depleted transplantation in children. TCRbeta library construction was performed incorporating unique molecular identifiers. Each CDR3 protein is one row after TCRdb ran MiXCR on the PCR reads. The sample shows about 540,000 distinct CDR3 sequences, 18% of them seen only once. This CDR3 comprises 14 residues. Germline CDR1 is LNHDA and CDR2 is SQIVND (reference sequence). Trimming pared 3 bases from V and 2 bases from J, leaving 10 bases between. The receptor was derived from a human donor who donated a stem cell graft to a child with acute lymphoblastic leukemia. The sample consisted of PBMCs from the stem cell graft donor, taken from the stem cell graft. The rearrangement joins TRBV19 to TRBJ1-1; no clear D. CDR3 nucleotide sequence: TGTGCCAGTAGTATTAGAACGGCCAACACTGAAGCTTTCTTT. Translated, it gives CASSIRTANTEAFF. The variable domain in full, with the rest retrieved from reference TRBV19 and TRBJ1-1, is DGGITQSPKYLFRKEGQNVTLSCEQNLNHDAMYWYRQDPGQGLRLIYYSQIVNDFQKGDIAEGYSVSREKKESFPLTVTSAQKNPTAFYLCASSIRTANTEAFFGQGTRLTVV.